This T cell receptor beta chain comes out of a study of blood T cell repertoires in COVID-19. The participants were between about 18 and 89 years old and came from some 23 US areas. Participants' own reports of clinical history determined their cohort assignment. Authors' methods: Amplification of reference gene primers provided the estimated nucleated cell counts. Only in-frame clones appear in the TCRdb table, and some are missing; sequencing was by immunoSEQ multiplex PCR. That table is the source of V, J and clone size, and D and trimming were worked out from the DNA. The sample contains 280,000 or so clones, roughly 90% of which appear only once. The V gene's germline CDR1 is SGHRS and CDR2 YFSETQ. V lost 2 bases, J lost 1 base, and 10 bases lay in between. The CDR3 totals 15 residues.

Material: PBMCs or T cells enriched from blood (not recorded which). The sequence was obtained from a woman between 45 and 60 years old who had been exposed to COVID-19. The chain is built from TRBV5-1 and TRBJ1-5, with D possibly TRBD1 on 6 matching bases. CDR3 nucleotides: TGCGCCAGCAGCTTAACGGGACAAAGCAATCAGCCCCAGCATTTT. Protein: CASSLTGQSNQPQHF.